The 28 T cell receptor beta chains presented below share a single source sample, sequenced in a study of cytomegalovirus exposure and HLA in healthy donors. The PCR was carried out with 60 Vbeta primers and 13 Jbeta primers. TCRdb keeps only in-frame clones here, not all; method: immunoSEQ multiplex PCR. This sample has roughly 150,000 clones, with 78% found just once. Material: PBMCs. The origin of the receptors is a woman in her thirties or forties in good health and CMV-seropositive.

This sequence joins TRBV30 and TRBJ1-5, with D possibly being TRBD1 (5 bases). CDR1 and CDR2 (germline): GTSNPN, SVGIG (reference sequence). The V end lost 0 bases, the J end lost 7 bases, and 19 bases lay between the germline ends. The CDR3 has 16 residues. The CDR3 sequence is CAWSVTSGGLWQPQHF. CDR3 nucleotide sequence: TGTGCCTGGAGTGTAACATCGGGGGGTCTTTGGCAGCCCCAGCATTTT.

In DNA, the CDR3 is TGTGCCATCAGTGAGTCGCGACAGGGGGCCGCACCCCTCCACTTT. Translating it yields CAISESRQGAAPLHF. This chain uses TRBV10-3 with TRBJ1-6, with 10 bases fitting TRBD1. This CDR3 is 15 amino acids long. Losses at the gene ends were 0 bases for V and 11 bases for J; bases not matched to a gene: 4. The germline V gene has CDR1 ENHRY and CDR2 SYGVKD.

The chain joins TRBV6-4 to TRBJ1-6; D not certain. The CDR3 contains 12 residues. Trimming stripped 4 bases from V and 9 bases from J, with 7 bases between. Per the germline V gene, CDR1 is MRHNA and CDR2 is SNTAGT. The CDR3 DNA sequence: TGTGCCAGCAGTGCCGATAGTTCACCCCTCCACTTT. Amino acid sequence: CASSADSSPLHF.

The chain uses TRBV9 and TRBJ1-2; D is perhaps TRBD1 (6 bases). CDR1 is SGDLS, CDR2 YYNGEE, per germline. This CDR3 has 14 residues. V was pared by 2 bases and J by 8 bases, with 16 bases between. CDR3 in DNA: TGTGCCAGCAGCGTGACACAGGGAAGGGGAGGCTACACCTTC. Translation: CASSVTQGRGGYTF. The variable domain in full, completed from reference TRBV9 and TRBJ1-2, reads DSGVTQTPKHLITATGQRVTLRCSPRSGDLSVYWYQQSLDQGLQFLIQYYNGEERAKGNILERFSAQQFPDLHSELNLSSLELGDSALYFCASSVTQGRGGYTFGSGTRLTVV.

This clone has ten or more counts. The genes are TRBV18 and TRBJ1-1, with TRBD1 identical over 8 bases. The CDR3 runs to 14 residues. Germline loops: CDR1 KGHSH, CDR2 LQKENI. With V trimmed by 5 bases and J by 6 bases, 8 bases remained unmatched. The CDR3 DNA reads TGTGCCAGCTCAAGCGATGGACAGGGATCTGAAGCTTTCTTT. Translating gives CASSSDGQGSEAFF. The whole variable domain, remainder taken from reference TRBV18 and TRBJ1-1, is NAGVMQNPRHLVRRRGQEARLRCSPMKGHSHVYWYRQLPEEGLKFMVYLQKENIIDESGMPKERFSAEFPKEGPSILRIQQVVRGDSAAYFCASSSDGQGSEAFFGQGTRLTVV.

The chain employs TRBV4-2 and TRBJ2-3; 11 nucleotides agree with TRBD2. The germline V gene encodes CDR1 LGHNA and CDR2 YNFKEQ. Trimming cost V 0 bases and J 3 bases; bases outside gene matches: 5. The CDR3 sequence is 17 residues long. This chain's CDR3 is CASSQDLAGGSTDTQYF. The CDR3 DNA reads TGTGCCAGCAGCCAAGATCTAGCGGGGGGAAGTACAGATACGCAGTATTTT.

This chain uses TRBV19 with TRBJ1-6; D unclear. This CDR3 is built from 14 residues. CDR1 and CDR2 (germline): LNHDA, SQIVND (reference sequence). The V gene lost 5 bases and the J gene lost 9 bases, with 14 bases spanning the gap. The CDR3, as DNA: TGTGCCAGTAGTTCTCCGACTTCCAGTTCACCCCTCCACTTT. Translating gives CASSSPTSSSPLHF.

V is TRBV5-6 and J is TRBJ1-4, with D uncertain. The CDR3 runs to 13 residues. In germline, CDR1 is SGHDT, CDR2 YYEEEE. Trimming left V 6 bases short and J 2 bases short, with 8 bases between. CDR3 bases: TGTGCCAGCACGCGAGGGACTAATGAAAAACTGTTTTTT. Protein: CASTRGTNEKLFF. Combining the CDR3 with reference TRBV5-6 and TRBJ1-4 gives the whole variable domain DAGVTQSPTHLIKTRGQQVTLRCSPKSGHDTVSWYQQALGQGPQFIFQYYEEEERQRGNFPDRFSGHQFPNYSSELNVNALLLGDSALYLCASTRGTNEKLFFGSGTQLSVL.

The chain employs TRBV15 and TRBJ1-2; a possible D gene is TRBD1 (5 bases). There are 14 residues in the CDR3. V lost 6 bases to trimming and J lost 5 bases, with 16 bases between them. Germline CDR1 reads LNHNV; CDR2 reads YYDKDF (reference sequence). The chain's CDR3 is CATRKGREEYGYTF. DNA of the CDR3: TGTGCCACCAGGAAGGGGAGGGAGGAGTATGGCTACACCTTC. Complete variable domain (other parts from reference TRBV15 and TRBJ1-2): DAMVIQNPRYQVTQFGKPVTLSCSQTLNHNVMYWYQQKSSQAPKLLFHYYDKDFNNEADTPDNFQSRRPNTSFCFLDIRSPGLGDTAMYLCATRKGREEYGYTFGSGTRLTVV.

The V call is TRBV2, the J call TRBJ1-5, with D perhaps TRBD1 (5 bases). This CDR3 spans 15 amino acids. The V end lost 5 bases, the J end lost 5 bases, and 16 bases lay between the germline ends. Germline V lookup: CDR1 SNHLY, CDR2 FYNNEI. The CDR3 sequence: CASSKGAIWDQPQHF. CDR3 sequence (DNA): TGTGCCAGCAGTAAAGGGGCTATCTGGGATCAGCCCCAGCATTTT.

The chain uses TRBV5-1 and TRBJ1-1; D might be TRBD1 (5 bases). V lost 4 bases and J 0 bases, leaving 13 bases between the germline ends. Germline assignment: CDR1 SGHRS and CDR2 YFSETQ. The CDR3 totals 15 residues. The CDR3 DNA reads TGCGCCAGCAGCCCCGGGGGGGTGATGAACACTGAAGCTTTCTTT. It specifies CASSPGGVMNTEAFF.

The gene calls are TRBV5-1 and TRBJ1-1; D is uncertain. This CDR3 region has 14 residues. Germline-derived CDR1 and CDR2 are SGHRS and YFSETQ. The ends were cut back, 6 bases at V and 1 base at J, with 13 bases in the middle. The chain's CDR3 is CASMLATGNTEAFF. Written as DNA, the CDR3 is TGCGCCAGCATGCTTGCTACGGGGAACACTGAAGCTTTCTTT.

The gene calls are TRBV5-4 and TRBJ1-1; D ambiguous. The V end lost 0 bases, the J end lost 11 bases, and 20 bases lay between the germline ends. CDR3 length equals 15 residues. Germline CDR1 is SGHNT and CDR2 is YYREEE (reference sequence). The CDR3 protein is CASSLGPGLADQAFF. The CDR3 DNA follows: TGTGCCAGCAGCTTGGGTCCGGGGTTGGCCGATCAGGCTTTCTTT.

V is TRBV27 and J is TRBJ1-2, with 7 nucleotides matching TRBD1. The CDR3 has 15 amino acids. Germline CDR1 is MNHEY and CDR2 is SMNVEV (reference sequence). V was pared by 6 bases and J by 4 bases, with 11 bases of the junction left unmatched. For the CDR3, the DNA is TGTGCCAGCAGCCCATTTAAGGGGACAGCCTATGGCTACACCTTC. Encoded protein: CASSPFKGTAYGYTF.

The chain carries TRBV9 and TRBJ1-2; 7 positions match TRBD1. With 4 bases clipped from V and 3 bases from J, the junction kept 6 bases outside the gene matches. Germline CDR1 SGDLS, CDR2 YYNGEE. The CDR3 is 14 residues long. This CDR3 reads CASSPRQGHYGYTF. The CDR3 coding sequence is TGTGCCAGCAGCCCACGACAGGGCCACTATGGCTACACCTTC.

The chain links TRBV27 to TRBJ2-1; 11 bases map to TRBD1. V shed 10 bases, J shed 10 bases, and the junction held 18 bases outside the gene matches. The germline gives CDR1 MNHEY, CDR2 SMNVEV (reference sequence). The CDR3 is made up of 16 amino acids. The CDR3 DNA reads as TGTGCCACCAAAAGGACAGGGGGCGCCGGGACCTACGAGCAGTTCTTC. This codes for CATKRTGGAGTYEQFF.

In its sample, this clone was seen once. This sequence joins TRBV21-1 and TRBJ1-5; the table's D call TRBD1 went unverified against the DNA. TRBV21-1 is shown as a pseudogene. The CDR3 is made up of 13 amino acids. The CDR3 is CANQGKRNQPQHF. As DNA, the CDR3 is TGTGCCAATCAGGGGAAGCGCAATCAGCCCCAGCATTTT.

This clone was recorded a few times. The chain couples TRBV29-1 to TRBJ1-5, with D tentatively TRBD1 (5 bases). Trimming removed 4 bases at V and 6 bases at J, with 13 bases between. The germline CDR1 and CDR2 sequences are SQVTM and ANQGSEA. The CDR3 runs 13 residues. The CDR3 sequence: CSVGGGTGQPQHF. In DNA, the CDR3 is TGCAGCGTTGGCGGAGGGACGGGTCAGCCCCAGCATTTT.

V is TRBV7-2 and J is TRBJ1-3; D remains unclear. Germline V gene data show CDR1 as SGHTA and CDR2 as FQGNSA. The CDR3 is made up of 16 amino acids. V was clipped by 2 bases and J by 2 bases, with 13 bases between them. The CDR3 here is CASSLYNIDTGNTIYF. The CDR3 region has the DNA TGTGCCAGCAGCTTATATAACATCGATACTGGAAACACCATATATTTT.

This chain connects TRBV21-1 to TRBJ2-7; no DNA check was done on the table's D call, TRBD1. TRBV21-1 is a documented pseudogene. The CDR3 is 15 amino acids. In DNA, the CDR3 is TGTGCCAGCATCTCCGGACAAACCATTAGGGACGAGCAGTACTTC. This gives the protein CASISGQTIRDEQYF.

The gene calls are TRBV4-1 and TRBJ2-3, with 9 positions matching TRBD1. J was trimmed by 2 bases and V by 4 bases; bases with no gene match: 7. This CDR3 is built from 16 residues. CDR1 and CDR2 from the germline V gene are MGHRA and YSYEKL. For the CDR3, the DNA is TGCGCCAGCAGCCTCCGGGACAGGGTTTTCACAGATACGCAGTATTTT. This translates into CASSLRDRVFTDTQYF.

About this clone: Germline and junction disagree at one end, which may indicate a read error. CDR3 nucleotides: TGTGCCAGCCGCCACCAACTCGGGGGGACAGGGTTCGTCTTT. Residues: CASRHQLGGTGFVF. The V and J genes are TRBV28 and TRBJ1-1; 9 bases line up with TRBD1. CDR3 size: 14 residues. Germline loops: CDR1 MDHEN, CDR2 SYDVKM.

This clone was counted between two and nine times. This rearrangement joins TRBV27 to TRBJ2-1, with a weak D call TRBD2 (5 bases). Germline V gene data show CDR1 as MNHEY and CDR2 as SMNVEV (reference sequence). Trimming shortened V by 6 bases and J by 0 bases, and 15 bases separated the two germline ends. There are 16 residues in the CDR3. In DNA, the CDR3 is TGTGCCAGCAGCCTGTATTTGGGGAGCTCCTACAATGAGCAGTTCTTC. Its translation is CASSLYLGSSYNEQFF.

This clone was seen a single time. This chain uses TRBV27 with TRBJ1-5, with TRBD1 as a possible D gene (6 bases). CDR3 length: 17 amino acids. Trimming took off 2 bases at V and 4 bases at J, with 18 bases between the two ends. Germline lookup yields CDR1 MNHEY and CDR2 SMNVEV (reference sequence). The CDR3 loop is CASSLRGPGATNQPQHF. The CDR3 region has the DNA TGTGCCAGCAGTTTAAGAGGGCCAGGGGCAACGAATCAGCCCCAGCATTTT.

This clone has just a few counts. In nucleotides, the CDR3 is TGTGCCAGCAGCTTGGGACTAGCGGTGAACACCGGGGAGCTGTTTTTT. Its protein product is CASSLGLAVNTGELFF. V is TRBV13 and J is TRBJ2-2, with 11 bases aligning to TRBD2. V gave up 3 bases and J gave up 1 base; unmatched junction bases: 1. The length of the CDR3 is 16 residues. CDR1 and CDR2 (germline): PRHDT, FYEKMQ (reference sequence).

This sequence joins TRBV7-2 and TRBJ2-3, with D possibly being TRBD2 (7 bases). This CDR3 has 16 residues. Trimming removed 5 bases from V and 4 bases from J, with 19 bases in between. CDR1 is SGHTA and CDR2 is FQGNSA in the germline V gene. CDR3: CASSRGGGALADTQYF. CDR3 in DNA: TGTGCCAGCAGCCGTGGGGGGGGCGCTTTAGCAGATACGCAGTATTTT.

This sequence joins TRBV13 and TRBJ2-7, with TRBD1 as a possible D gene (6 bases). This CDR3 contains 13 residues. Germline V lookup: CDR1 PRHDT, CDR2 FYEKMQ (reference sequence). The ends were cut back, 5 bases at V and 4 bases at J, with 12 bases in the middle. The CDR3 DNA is TGTGCCAGCAGCCGAGGACAGCCTTACGAGCAGTACTTC. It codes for CASSRGQPYEQYF.

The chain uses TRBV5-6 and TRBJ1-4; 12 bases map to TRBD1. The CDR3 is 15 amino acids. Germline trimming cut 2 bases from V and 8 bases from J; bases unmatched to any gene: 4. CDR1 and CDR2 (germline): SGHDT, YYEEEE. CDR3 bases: TGTGCCAGCAGCTTCCGGGACAGGGGGCAGGAAAAACTGTTTTTT. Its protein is CASSFRDRGQEKLFF.